A selection of T cell receptor beta chains follows, all from one sample in a study of neoadjuvant anti-PD-1 for oral cavity cancer. Clones were read by immunoSEQ multiplex PCR, and TCRdb kept only the in-frame ones, dropping some. The sample gives around 81,000 clones, approximately 80% of which show up once; 2.5% to 3.5% is in the top ten. Sequences were derived from PBMCs, sampled before nivolumab (anti-PD-1) treatment. The receptor source for this set is a person aged 35-79 years with oral cavity squamous cell carcinoma. Both conserved end residues are part of each CDR3. D genes are given only for firm matches. Clone size is not always given. Where it is, it says once, few, many or a class for expanded clones.

clone size,V gene,J gene,D gene,CDR3 DNA,CDR3 protein
-,TRBV7-8,TRBJ1-5,-,TGTGCCAGCAGCTTGCAGGTAGTGGGCAATCAGCCCCAGCATTTT,CASSLQVVGNQPQHF
-,TRBV5-1,TRBJ2-3,-,TGCGCCAGCAGCTTGGCAGGGATCAGCACAGATACGCAGTATTTT,CASSLAGISTDTQYF
few,TRBV6-1,TRBJ1-2,TRBD1,TGTGCCAGCAGTGAACGAGGTCAGGGGGCGAGTGCATTTTATGGCTACACCTTC,CASSERGQGASAFYGYTF
-,TRBV2,TRBJ2-5,-,TGTGCCAGCAGTTACCAGGTCCTGGAGACCCAGTACTTC,CASSYQVLETQYF
-,TRBV6-5,TRBJ2-7,TRBD2,TGTGCCAGCAGTTACTCGGGGGGGGAGTACGAGCAGTACTTC,CASSYSGGEYEQYF
-,TRBV19,TRBJ1-5,TRBD1,TGTGCCAGCCGAGAGACAGGGGGCGCGCGTCAGCCCCAGCATTTT,CASRETGGARQPQHF
-,TRBV30,TRBJ2-6,TRBD1,TGTGCCTGGAGCCCCCGGGGCAGGGGGTTCGCTGGGGCCAACGTCCTGACTTTC,CAWSPRGRGFAGANVLTF
-,TRBV10-3,TRBJ2-5,-,TGTGCCATCAGTGAGCCGGAAACTCGCGAGACCCAGTACTTC,CAISEPETRETQYF
-,TRBV5-6,TRBJ1-2,TRBD1,TGTGCCAGCAGCCCAGGGGGCTATGGCTACACCTTC,CASSPGGYGYTF
-,TRBV11-2,TRBJ2-5,TRBD2,TGTGCCAGCAGCTTAAGCTTCCGCGATAGGCTAGCGGAAGAGACCCAGTACTTC,CASSLSFRDRLAEETQYF
-,TRBV5-1,TRBJ2-5,-,TGCGCCAGCAGCCCCAGGGCCCACGAGACCCAGTACTTC,CASSPRAHETQYF
-,TRBV6-5,TRBJ2-7,TRBD1,TGTGCCAGCAGTTACTCGGGGGCAGGGGGCTACGAGCAGTACTTC,CASSYSGAGGYEQYF
-,TRBV5-1,TRBJ2-1,TRBD1,TGCGCCAGCAGCATAGGACAGGGGAACAATGAGCAGTTCTTC,CASSIGQGNNEQFF
-,TRBV15,TRBJ1-1,-,TGTGCCACCAGCAGAGAGGGATACACTGAAGCTTTCTTT,CATSREGYTEAFF
-,TRBV30,TRBJ2-3,TRBD2,TGTGCCTGGAGTTCCGGGACTAGCGGTAGCACAGATACGCAGTATTTT,CAWSSGTSGSTDTQYF